The text below deals with one T cell receptor beta chain. Its matching antigen is unknown. Trimming took off 0 bases at V and 8 bases at J, with 8 bases between the two ends. In germline, CDR1 is SGHRS, CDR2 YFSETQ. The CDR3 covers 13 residues. The data derive from a study of T-cell memory formation after mild COVID-19. Study results and caveats: Clones contracting over day 15 to 85 were CD4/CD8 balanced, with later expanders leaning CD4+.

Each CDR3 protein gets one entry after TCRdb re-called the 5' RACE reads with MiXCR. The sample has 450,000 to 650,000 distinct CDR3 sequences; about a fifth are singletons. Source material: PBMCs or a T cell subset sorted from them (not recorded which). The clonotype comes from an adult woman who had mild COVID-19 (a few samples of this study predate the infection). Cell type and time point are not known. This sequence joins TRBV5-1 and TRBJ2-2, with TRBD2 as a possible D gene (5 bases). The CDR3: CASSLEGSGELFF. DNA of the CDR3: TGCGCCAGCAGCTTGGAAGGGAGTGGGGAGCTGTTTTTT.